This TCR beta chain appears in the sequencing data of a study of blood T cell repertoires in COVID-19 (dated by TCRdb to about 2020). Regarding the study in general: Samples covering the acute and convalescent phases of COVID-19 were provided by collaborators in the United States, Italy and Spain. The material from the prospective study consisted of cDNA or gDNA derived from T cells, B-cell-depleted T cells, or PBMCs. The dataset comprised deeply sampled blood TCRbeta repertoires from subjects exposed to, actively infected with, or recovered from COVID-19. The repertoires were released in a freely available public database meant as a resource for research on the immune response to SARS-CoV-2. Samples were obtained from the ongoing ImmuneRACE study (first 160 participants) and from 1,254 subjects provided by 6 global collaborators. Nearly every sample came with metadata listing a de-identified subject ID, COVID-19 status, age in years and sex. HLA class I and class II types, where available, came from metadata supplied by the sample provider rather than from assay-based typing.

Paper-wide results and their limitations: The quantity of clinical and demographic metadata differed by source and by participant and was supplied without curation.

TCRbeta CDR3 regions were amplified from genomic DNA using the immunoSEQ Assay, a bias-controlled multiplex PCR. On the study's bioinformatics: The number of nucleated cells in each sample was estimated by amplification of reference gene primers within the assay. To quantify the absolute abundance of each unique TCRbeta CDR3 rearrangement, sequence reads were collapsed and filtered. Productive Simpson clonality was computed per sample as the square root of Simpson's diversity index over productive rearrangements. Here the immuneACCESS table is served through TCRdb, limited to in-frame sequences with V and J called. Missing clones are a known gap in these copies; in checked studies unresolved V genes cover under half, and the rest lacks a known reason. For V, J and clone size, that table is used; D and trimming come from the DNA. Here the sample has tens of thousands of clones; approximately 88% occur a single time. Approximately 12% of the sample is in the top ten clones.

Comments on this clone: This receptor's antigen is unknown. The sample holds no much larger clone one base away, and base qualities are not on file.

The germline V gene (reference sequence) gives CDR1 as LGHDT and CDR2 as YNNKEL. Trimming costs V 1 base and J 6 bases, and their ends lie 10 bases apart. From the cysteine up to the phenylalanine, the CDR3 has a length of 13 residues. Solely the CDR3 DNA is kept, with 39 bases framed from the first base. Collaborating institutions collected whole blood in K2EDTA tubes following their own protocols. Collaborator samples were shipped for TCRbeta analysis as frozen whole blood, isolated PBMCs, or DNA extracted from either sample type. The sequence was obtained from a human donor in a cohort sampled during active COVID-19. The sample was peripheral blood. The chain is encoded by TRBV3-1 (or the pseudogene TRBV3-2) joined to TRBJ2-7; a confident D gene designation cannot be given. DNA sequence: TGTGCCAGCAGCCAAGCATGGGCAGGCGAGCAGTACTTC. This translates into CASSQAWAGEQYF.